What follows are 3 T cell receptor beta chains derived from one specimen sequenced in a study of CD8 T cells in ankylosing spondylitis (dated by TCRdb to about 2017). The library was obtained by 5' RACE. The data were produced on an Illumina HiSeq 2500. The raw public data were reprocessed by TCRdb itself: fastp quality trimming at Q25, MiXCR clonotype calling, in-frame beta chains only. Identical CDR3 protein sequences are pooled into one entry, listed with their most common genes and DNA. The sample table lists hundreds of thousands of distinct CDR3 sequences, 20% of them with a count of one. Around 13% of the sample rests with the top ten. Sequenced input: blood, either unsorted or a sorted T cell fraction (not recorded which). The receptors were gathered from a male donor with ankylosing spondylitis or in good health (not recorded which).

The chain combines TRBV11-1 with TRBJ2-2; weak D call: TRBD1 (6 bases). Germline lookup yields CDR1 SGHAT and CDR2 FQDESV (reference sequence). The CDR3 contains 18 residues. V lost 4 bases to trimming and J lost 0 bases, with 18 bases between them. The CDR3, as DNA: TGTGCCAGCAGCTCCCCACCCCTCGGACAGACGAACACCGGGGAGCTGTTTTTT. It codes for CASSSPPLGQTNTGELFF.

This clonotype was found once. The chain links TRBV7-9 to TRBJ1-1; TRBD1 matches 8 bases. The CDR3 has 16 amino acids. Germline V gives CDR1 SEHNR, CDR2 FQNEAQ (reference sequence). Germline trimming cut 5 bases from V and 1 base from J; bases unmatched to any gene: 9. The CDR3 region is CASSAIDQGANTEAFF. In DNA, the CDR3 is TGTGCCAGCAGCGCGATTGACCAGGGGGCGAACACTGAAGCTTTCTTT.

This chain joins TRBV28 and TRBJ2-1, with D maybe TRBD2 (6 bases). CDR3 length equals 14 residues. Germline V gene sequence: CDR1 MDHEN, CDR2 SYDVKM. The V end lost 5 bases, the J end lost 6 bases, and 14 bases lay between the germline ends. CDR3 in DNA: TGTGCCAGCAGTCCAACCGCGGGGCCCAATGAGCAGTTCTTC. Its translation: CASSPTAGPNEQFF.